The clone carrying this T cell receptor beta chain was counted at least ten times. This CDR3 contains 16 residues. J was trimmed by 6 bases and V by 4 bases; bases with no gene match: 12. Germline V gene lookup returns CDR1 ENHRY and CDR2 SYGVKD. The data were obtained in a study of T cells in Graves' hyperthyroidism and ophthalmopathy. Diagnoses were established using clinical symptoms, serum thyroxine and TRAb, thyroid ultrasound and orbital computed tomography. Amplification yielded TCR beta CDR3 regions, with RNA transcripts as the source. A first-round RT-PCR of the TCR CDR3 used the HTBI primer set. TCRdb called the multiplex PCR reads again in MiXCR, with one record for every CDR3 protein. The sample includes around 260,000 distinct CDR3 sequences, under 30% seen only once; the top ten take approximately 30%.

This receptor was taken from a man aged 40-55 years with Graves' hyperthyroidism that later progressed to Graves' ophthalmopathy. The chain couples TRBV10-3 to TRBJ2-7; 10 nucleotides match TRBD1. Source material: blood. The CDR3 protein is CAISALQETGGPEQYF. CDR3 in DNA: TGTGCCATCAGTGCTCTTCAGGAGACAGGGGGCCCCGAGCAGTACTTC.